A selection of T cell receptor beta chains follows, all from one sample in a study of blood T cell repertoires in COVID-19. The repertoire was sequenced with immunoSEQ multiplex PCR; TCRdb's copy has only in-frame clones and lacks some. Of roughly 300,000 clones listed, about four fifths are singletons. The sequenced sample consisted of peripheral blood. Receptor source: a woman aged 45 to 65 with acute or convalescent COVID-19. The CDR3 runs from the conserved cysteine through the conserved F or W. Each record gives: clone size, D gene, J gene, V gene, CDR3 protein, CDR3 DNA. A D gene is named only where the DNA matches it firmly. Where a row states a size, it is once, few, many or the class of an expanded clone; other rows omit it.

once NA TRBJ1-4 TRBV5-1 CASSGGTEGEKLFF TGCGCCAGCAGCGGGGGGACGGAAGGGGAAAAACTGTTTTTT
NA NA TRBJ2-1 TRBV7-9 CASSFLVDEQFF TGTGCCAGCAGCTTCTTAGTGGATGAGCAGTTCTTC
NA NA TRBJ1-2 TRBV6-5 CATKPTPNYGYTF TGTGCCACTAAACCGACACCCAACTATGGCTACACCTTC
NA NA TRBJ2-5 TRBV6-5 CASTSRARETQYF TGTGCCAGCACCTCCAGGGCACGGGAGACCCAGTACTTC
NA TRBD1 TRBJ1-4 TRBV4-1 CASSQVTGNKLFF TGCGCCAGCAGCCAAGTGACAGGGAATAAACTGTTTTTT
NA NA TRBJ1-5 TRBV2 CASRGGDSNQPQHF TGTGCCAGTCGGGGGGGGGATAGCAATCAGCCCCAGCATTTT
once NA TRBJ1-2 TRBV7-9 CASTYTGTSYGYTF TGTGCCAGCACCTACACAGGGACTAGCTATGGCTACACCTTC
once NA TRBJ1-6 TRBV6-4 CASSDSRGRNSPLHF TGTGCCAGCAGTGACTCCAGGGGACGTAATTCACCCCTCCACTTT
NA TRBD1 TRBJ2-3 TRBV19 CASSYGQVTTDTQYF TGTGCCAGTAGTTATGGACAGGTGACCACAGATACGCAGTATTTT
NA TRBD2 TRBJ2-1 TRBV2 CASSEETSGRREQFF TGTGCCAGCAGTGAAGAGACTAGCGGAAGAAGGGAGCAGTTCTTC
NA NA TRBJ2-5 TRBV5-5 CASSPAGGRETQYF TGTGCCAGCAGCCCGGCCGGGGGGCGCGAGACCCAGTACTTC
once NA TRBJ1-2 TRBV6-5 CASRSLTGPYGYTF TGTGCCAGCAGGTCCCTCACAGGACCCTATGGCTACACCTTC
NA TRBD1 TRBJ1-5 TRBV19 CASSIPTGGGGQPQHF TGTGCCAGTAGTATACCTACAGGGGGAGGAGGGCAGCCCCAGCATTTT
NA NA TRBJ2-1 TRBV7-9 CASTRSSSYNEQFF TGTGCCAGCACCCGTAGTAGCTCCTACAATGAGCAGTTCTTC
NA NA TRBJ1-6 TRBV5-6 CASSPQPGVYNSPLHF TGTGCCAGCAGCCCTCAACCGGGGGTCTATAATTCACCCCTCCACTTT
NA NA TRBJ2-1 TRBV5-6 CASSLAGSEQFF TGTGCCAGCAGCTTGGCGGGTAGTGAGCAGTTCTTC
NA NA TRBJ1-1 TRBV25-1 CASIGGSGTEAFF TGTGCCAGCATTGGCGGATCGGGCACTGAAGCTTTCTTT
NA TRBD1 TRBJ2-5 TRBV7-3 CASSVTGGMETQYF TGTGCCAGCAGCGTAACAGGGGGCATGGAGACCCAGTACTTC
NA NA TRBJ2-6 TRBV10-3 CAISESDSSGANVLTF TGTGCCATCAGTGAGTCGGACAGCTCTGGGGCCAACGTCCTGACTTTC
NA TRBD2 TRBJ2-1 TRBV11-2 CASSWTSGRAWGNEQFF TGTGCCAGCAGCTGGACTAGCGGGAGGGCCTGGGGCAATGAGCAGTTCTTC
NA NA TRBJ1-1 TRBV12-5 CASGSLGLRRNTEAFF TGTGCTAGTGGTTCCCTGGGCCTCCGAAGGAACACTGAAGCTTTCTTT
NA NA TRBJ1-1 TRBV5-5 CASSLGAWAFF TGTGCCAGCAGCTTGGGGGCATGGGCTTTCTTT
NA TRBD2 TRBJ2-3 TRBV13 CASSLGAGGHPDTQYF TGTGCCAGCAGCTTGGGAGCGGGAGGGCACCCAGATACGCAGTATTTT
NA NA TRBJ1-4 TRBV19 CASSITHYEAEKLFF TGTGCCAGTAGTATCACCCATTATGAGGCGGAAAAACTGTTTTTT
NA NA TRBJ1-2 TRBV5-1 CASSPGSSYGYTF TGCGCCAGCAGCCCCGGGAGTAGCTATGGCTACACCTTC
once TRBD1 TRBJ1-6 TRBV5-4 CASSLDRVNSPLHF TGTGCCAGCAGCCTGGACAGGGTGAATTCACCCCTCCACTTT
few NA TRBJ1-1 TRBV29-1 CSVGGQGGEDTEAFF TGCAGCGTTGGTGGGCAAGGGGGAGAGGACACTGAAGCTTTCTTT
NA TRBD1 TRBJ2-7 TRBV5-4 CASRGTASYEQYF TGTGCCAGCAGGGGGACAGCCTCCTACGAGCAGTACTTC
NA TRBD2 TRBJ2-7 TRBV6-2/TRBV6-3 CASSYSLAGYEQYF TGTGCCAGCAGTTACTCGCTAGCGGGGTACGAGCAGTACTTC
NA TRBD1 TRBJ1-2 TRBV27 CASSAGTGGFYGYTF TGTGCCAGCTCCGCCGGGACAGGGGGCTTTTACGGCTACACCTTC
NA TRBD2 TRBJ2-5 TRBV4-1 CASSPRLAGDWETQYF TGCGCCAGCAGTCCGCGACTAGCGGGGGATTGGGAGACCCAGTACTTC
few TRBD1 TRBJ1-2 TRBV3-1/TRBV3-2 CASSQDGRQGHGYTF TGTGCCAGCAGCCAAGACGGTAGACAGGGGCATGGCTACACCTTC
few NA TRBJ1-1 TRBV5-1 CASSLDGRANTEAFF TGCGCCAGCAGCTTGGACGGCAGGGCGAACACTGAAGCTTTCTTT
once NA TRBJ2-3 TRBV5-1 CASSSTGTQYF TGCGCCAGCAGCTCCACAGGAACGCAGTATTTT
NA NA TRBJ1-2 TRBV11-2 CASSSQEGGRWYGYTF TGTGCCAGCAGCTCACAAGAGGGCGGGCGATGGTATGGCTACACCTTC
NA NA TRBJ2-1 TRBV7-3 CASSLKVAYEQFF TGTGCCAGCAGCTTAAAAGTAGCTTACGAGCAGTTCTTC
NA TRBD2 TRBJ2-1 TRBV7-9 CASSFLGAGGPNEQFF TGTGCCAGCAGCTTTTTGGGCGCGGGGGGGCCGAATGAGCAGTTCTTC
NA TRBD1 TRBJ1-2 TRBV27 CASRDDRAYGYTF TGTGCCAGCAGAGACGACAGGGCGTATGGCTACACCTTC
once TRBD1 TRBJ1-2 TRBV3-1/TRBV3-2 CASSGDRGPFFNYGYTF TGTGCCAGCAGCGGGGACAGGGGGCCTTTTTTTAACTATGGCTACACCTTC
NA NA TRBJ2-4 TRBV12-3/TRBV12-4 CASSGSGKVIQYF TGTGCCAGCAGTGGGTCGGGTAAGGTGATTCAGTACTTC